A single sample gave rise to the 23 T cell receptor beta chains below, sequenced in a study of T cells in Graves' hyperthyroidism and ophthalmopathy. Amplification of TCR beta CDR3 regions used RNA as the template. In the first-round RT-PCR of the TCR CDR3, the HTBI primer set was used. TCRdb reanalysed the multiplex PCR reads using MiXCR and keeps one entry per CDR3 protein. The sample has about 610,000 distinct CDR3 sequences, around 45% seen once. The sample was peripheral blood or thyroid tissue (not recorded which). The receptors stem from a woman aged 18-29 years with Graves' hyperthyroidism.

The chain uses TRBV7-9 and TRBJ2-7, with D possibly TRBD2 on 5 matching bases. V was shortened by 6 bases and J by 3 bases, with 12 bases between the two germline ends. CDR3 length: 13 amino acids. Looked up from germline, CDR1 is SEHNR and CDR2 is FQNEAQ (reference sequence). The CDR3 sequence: CASRPSGFYEQYF. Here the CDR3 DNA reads TGTGCCAGCAGGCCCTCGGGATTCTACGAGCAGTACTTC.

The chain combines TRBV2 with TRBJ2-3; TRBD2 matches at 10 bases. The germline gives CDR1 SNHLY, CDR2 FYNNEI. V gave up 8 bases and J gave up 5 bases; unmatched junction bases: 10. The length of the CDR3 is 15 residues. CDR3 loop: CASRPLAGEGDTQYF. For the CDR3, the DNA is TGTGCCAGCCGACCCCTAGCGGGAGAGGGAGATACGCAGTATTTT.

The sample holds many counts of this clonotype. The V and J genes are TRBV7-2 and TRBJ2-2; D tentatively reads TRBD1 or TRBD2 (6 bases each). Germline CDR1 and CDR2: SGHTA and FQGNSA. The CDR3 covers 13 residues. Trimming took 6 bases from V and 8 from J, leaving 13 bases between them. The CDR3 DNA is TGTGCCAGCAGAATACAGGGAGGAGGGGAGCTGTTTTTT. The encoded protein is CASRIQGGGELFF.

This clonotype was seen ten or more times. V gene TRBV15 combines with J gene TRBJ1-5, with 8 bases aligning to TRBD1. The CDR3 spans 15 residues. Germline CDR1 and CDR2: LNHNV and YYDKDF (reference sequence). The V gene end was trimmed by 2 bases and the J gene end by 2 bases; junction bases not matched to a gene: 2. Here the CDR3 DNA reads TGTGCCACCAGCAGATCGACAGGGGGCAATCAGCCCCAGCATTTT. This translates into CATSRSTGGNQPQHF.

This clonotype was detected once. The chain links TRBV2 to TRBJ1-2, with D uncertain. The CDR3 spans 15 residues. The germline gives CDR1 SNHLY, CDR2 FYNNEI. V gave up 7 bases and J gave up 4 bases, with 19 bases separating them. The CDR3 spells CASNWSGDSGYGYTF. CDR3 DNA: TGTGCCAGCAACTGGAGTGGGGATTCGGGCTATGGCTACACCTTC. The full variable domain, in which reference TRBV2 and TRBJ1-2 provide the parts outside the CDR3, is EPEVTQTPSHQVTQMGQEVILRCVPISNHLYFYWYRQILGQKVEFLVSFYNNEISEKSEIFDDQFSVERPDGSNFTLKIRSTKLEDSAMYFCASNWSGDSGYGYTFGSGTRLTVV.

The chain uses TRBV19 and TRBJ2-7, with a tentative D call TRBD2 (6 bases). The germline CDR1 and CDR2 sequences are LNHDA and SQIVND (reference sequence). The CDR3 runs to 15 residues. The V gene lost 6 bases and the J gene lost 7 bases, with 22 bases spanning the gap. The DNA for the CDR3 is TGTGCCAGTAGCAGCTTGGAGCTGGGAGGTTTTGAGCAGTACTTC. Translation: CASSSLELGGFEQYF.

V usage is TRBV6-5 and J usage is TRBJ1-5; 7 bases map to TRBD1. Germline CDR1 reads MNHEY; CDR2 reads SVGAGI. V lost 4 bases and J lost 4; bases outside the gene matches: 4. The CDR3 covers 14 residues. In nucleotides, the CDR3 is TGTGCCAGCAGTTCGACAGGGTTGAATCAGCCCCAGCATTTT. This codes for CASSSTGLNQPQHF.

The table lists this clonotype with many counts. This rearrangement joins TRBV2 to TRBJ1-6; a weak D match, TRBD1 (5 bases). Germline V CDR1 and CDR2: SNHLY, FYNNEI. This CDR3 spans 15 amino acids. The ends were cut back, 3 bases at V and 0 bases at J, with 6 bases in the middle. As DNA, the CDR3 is TGTGCCAGCAGTGACGACAGCTCCTATAATTCACCCCTCCACTTT. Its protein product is CASSDDSSYNSPLHF.

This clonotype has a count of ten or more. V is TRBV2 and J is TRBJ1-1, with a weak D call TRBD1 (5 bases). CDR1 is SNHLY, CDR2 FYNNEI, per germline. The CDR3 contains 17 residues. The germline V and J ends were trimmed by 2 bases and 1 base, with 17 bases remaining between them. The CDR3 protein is CASSEWGVGGKNTEAFF. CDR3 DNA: TGTGCCAGCAGTGAATGGGGGGTTGGCGGAAAGAACACTGAAGCTTTCTTT.

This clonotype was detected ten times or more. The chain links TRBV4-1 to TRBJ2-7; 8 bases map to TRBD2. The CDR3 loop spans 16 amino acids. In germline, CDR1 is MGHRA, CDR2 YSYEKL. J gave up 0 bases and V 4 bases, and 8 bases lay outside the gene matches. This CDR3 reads CASSPSGGRGSYEQYF. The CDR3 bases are TGCGCCAGCAGCCCCTCGGGAGGGAGGGGCTCCTACGAGCAGTACTTC.

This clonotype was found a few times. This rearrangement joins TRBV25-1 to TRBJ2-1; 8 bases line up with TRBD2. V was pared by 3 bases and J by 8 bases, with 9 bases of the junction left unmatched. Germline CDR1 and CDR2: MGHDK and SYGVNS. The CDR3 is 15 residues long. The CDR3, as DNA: TGTGCCAGCAGTGATCTTGCGGGAGGAGGCTATGAGCAGTTCTTC. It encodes CASSDLAGGGYEQFF.

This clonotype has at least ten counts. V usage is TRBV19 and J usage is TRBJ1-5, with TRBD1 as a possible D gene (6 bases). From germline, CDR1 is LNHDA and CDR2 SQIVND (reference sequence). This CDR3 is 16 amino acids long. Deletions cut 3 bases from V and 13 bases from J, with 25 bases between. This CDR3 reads CASSIRSGQDIMRQHF. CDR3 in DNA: TGTGCCAGTAGTATTCGGTCGGGACAAGATATAATGAGGCAGCATTTT. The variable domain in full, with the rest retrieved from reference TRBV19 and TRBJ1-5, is DGGITQSPKYLFRKEGQNVTLSCEQNLNHDAMYWYRQDPGQGLRLIYYSQIVNDFQKGDIAEGYSVSREKKESFPLTVTSAQKNPTAFYLCASSIRSGQDIMRQHFGDGTRLSIL.

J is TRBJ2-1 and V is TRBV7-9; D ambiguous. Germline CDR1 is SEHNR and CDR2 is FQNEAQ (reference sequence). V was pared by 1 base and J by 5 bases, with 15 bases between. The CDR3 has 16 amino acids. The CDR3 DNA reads TGTGCCAGCAGCTTAGTTGGCAGGAGCACCAACAATGAGCAGTTCTTC. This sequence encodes CASSLVGRSTNNEQFF. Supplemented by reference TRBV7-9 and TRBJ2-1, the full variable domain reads DTGVSQNPRHKITKRGQNVTFRCDPISEHNRLYWYRQTLGQGPEFLTYFQNEAQLEKSRLLSDRFSAERPKGSFSTLEIQRTEQGDSAMYLCASSLVGRSTNNEQFFGPGTRLTVL.

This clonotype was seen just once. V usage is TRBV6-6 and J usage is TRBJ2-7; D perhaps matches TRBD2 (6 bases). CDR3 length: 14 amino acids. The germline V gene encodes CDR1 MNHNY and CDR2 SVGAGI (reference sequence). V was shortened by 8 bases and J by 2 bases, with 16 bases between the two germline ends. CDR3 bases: TGTGCCAGCCGCCCGGCTAGCGAAGCCTACGAGCAGTACTTC. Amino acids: CASRPASEAYEQYF.

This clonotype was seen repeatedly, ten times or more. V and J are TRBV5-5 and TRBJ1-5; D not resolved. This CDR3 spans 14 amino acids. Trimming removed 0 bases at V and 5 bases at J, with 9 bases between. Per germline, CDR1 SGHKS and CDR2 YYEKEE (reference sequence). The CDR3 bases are TGTGCCAGCAGCTTGGAGTCGAGGGATCAGCCCCAGCATTTT. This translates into CASSLESRDQPQHF.

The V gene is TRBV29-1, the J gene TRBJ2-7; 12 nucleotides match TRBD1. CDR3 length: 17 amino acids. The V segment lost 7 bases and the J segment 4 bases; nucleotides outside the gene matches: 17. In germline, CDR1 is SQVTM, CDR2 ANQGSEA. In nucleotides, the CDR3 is TGCAGCGCTTATGACAGACCGGGACAGGGGGCGGTTTACGAGCAGTACTTC. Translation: CSAYDRPGQGAVYEQYF.

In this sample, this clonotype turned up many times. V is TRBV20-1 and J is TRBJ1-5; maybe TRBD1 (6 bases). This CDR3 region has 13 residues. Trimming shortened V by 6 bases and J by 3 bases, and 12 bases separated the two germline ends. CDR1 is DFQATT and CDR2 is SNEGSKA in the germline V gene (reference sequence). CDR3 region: CSASGVINQPQHF. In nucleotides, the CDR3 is TGCAGTGCGTCAGGGGTCATCAATCAGCCCCAGCATTTT.

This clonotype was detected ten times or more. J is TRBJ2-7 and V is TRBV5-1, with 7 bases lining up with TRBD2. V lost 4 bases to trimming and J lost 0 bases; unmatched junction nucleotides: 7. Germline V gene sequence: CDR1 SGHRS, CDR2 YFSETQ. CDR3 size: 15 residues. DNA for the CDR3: TGCGCCAGCAGCCCAGAAGCGGGGTTCTCCTACGAGCAGTACTTC. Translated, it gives CASSPEAGFSYEQYF.

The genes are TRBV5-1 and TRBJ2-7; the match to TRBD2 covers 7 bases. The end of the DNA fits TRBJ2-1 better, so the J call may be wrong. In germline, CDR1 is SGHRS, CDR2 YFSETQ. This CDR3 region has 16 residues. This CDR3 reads CASSPVAGVATNEQFF. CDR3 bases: TGCGCCAGCAGCCCGGTTGCGGGAGTGGCGACCAATGAGCAGTTCTTC.

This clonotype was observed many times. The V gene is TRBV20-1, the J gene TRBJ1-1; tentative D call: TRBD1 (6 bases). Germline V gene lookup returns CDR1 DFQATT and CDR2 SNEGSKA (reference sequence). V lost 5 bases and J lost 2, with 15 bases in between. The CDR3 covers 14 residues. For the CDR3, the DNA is TGCAGTGCTTCTCCGGACAGCACCAACACTGAAGCTTTCTTT. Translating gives CSASPDSTNTEAFF.

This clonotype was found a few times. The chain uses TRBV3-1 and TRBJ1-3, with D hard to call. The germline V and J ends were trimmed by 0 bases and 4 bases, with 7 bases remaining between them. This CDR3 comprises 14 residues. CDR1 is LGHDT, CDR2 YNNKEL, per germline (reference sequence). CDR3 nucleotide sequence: TGTGCCAGCAGCCAAGATGCTTCGGGAAACACCATATATTTT. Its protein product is CASSQDASGNTIYF. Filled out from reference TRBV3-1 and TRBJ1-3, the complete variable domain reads DTAVSQTPKYLVTQMGNDKSIKCEQNLGHDTMYWYKQDSKKFLKIMFSYNNKELIINETVPNRFSPKSPDKAHLNLHINSLELGDSAVYFCASSQDASGNTIYFGEGSWLTVV.

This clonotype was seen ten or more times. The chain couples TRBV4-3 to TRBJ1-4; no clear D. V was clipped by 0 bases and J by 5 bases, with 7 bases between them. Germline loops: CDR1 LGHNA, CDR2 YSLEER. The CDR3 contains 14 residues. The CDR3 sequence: CASSQESANEKLFF. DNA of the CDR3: TGCGCCAGCAGCCAAGAGTCTGCCAATGAAAAACTGTTTTTT.

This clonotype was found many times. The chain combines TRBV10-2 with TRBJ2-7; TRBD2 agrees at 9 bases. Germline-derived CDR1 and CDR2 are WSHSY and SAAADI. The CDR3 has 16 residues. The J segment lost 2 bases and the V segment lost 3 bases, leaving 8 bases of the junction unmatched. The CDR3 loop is CASSESTSGVAYEQYF. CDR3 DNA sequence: TGCGCCAGCAGTGAATCGACTAGCGGAGTCGCCTACGAGCAGTACTTC.